One and the same sample provided the 25 T cell receptor beta chains below, sequenced in a study of early stage breast cancer tumors. Sequencing used immunoSEQ multiplex PCR; TCRdb keeps in-frame clones, though not all of them. This table has about 58,000 clones, around 80% appearing once. The material sequenced was blood. Source of these receptors: a young adult with breast cancer.

The CDR3 bases are TGTGCCAGCAGTTACTCGAAAGCGGTGTTGTCTGAGCAGTTCTTC. It yields the protein CASSYSKAVLSEQFF. The V call is TRBV6-5, the J call TRBJ2-1; D is perhaps TRBD2 (5 bases). Germline CDR1 MNHEY, CDR2 SVGAGI. The CDR3 extends over 15 amino acids. Trimming cost V 0 bases and J 9 bases, with 15 bases left between them.

The rearrangement joins TRBV4-2 to TRBJ1-4, with no clear D. The ends were cut back, 3 bases at V and 12 bases at J, with 20 bases in the middle. This CDR3 region has 15 residues. Per germline, CDR1 LGHNA and CDR2 YNFKEQ. The CDR3 DNA reads TGTGCCAGCAGCCAGGAGAATTTGGGGTACGGTCAACTGTTTTTT. Amino acids: CASSQENLGYGQLFF.

The genes are TRBV25-1 and TRBJ2-1; 10 bases are a match to TRBD2. J was trimmed by 4 bases and V by 5 bases; bases with no gene match: 11. CDR1 is MGHDK and CDR2 is SYGVNS in the germline V gene. The CDR3 contains 17 residues. In nucleotides, the CDR3 is TGTGCCAGCAGTATCGATGTACTAGCGGGATATTACAATGAGCAGTTCTTC. It is translated as CASSIDVLAGYYNEQFF.

This clone has only a few counts. The chain combines TRBV19 with TRBJ2-3; 10 bases are shared with TRBD1. Per the germline V gene, CDR1 is LNHDA and CDR2 is SQIVND (reference sequence). This CDR3 has 14 residues. The V gene end was trimmed by 9 bases and the J gene end by 4 bases; junction bases not matched to a gene: 7. CDR3 in DNA: TGTGCCAGCTCGGACAGGGGGATTCCAGATACGCAGTATTTT. Translating it yields CASSDRGIPDTQYF.

CDR3 bases: TGTGCCTGGCGATTGGACAGGGGCTCTGGAAACACCATATATTTT. This sequence encodes CAWRLDRGSGNTIYF. This chain joins TRBV30 and TRBJ1-3, with 9 positions matching TRBD1. Trimming cost V 5 bases and J 0 bases; bases outside gene matches: 5. The CDR3 loop spans 15 amino acids. Looked up from germline, CDR1 is GTSNPN and CDR2 is SVGIG (reference sequence).

The sample holds a few counts of this clone. The V call is TRBV19, the J call TRBJ2-2; the match to TRBD2 covers 7 bases. The CDR3 contains 15 residues. Trimming took 9 bases from V and 1 from J; bases not matched to a gene: 8. Per the germline V gene, CDR1 is LNHDA and CDR2 is SQIVND (reference sequence). CDR3 loop: CASAREGRNTGELFF. CDR3 coding DNA: TGTGCCAGCGCGAGGGAGGGGCGGAACACCGGGGAGCTGTTTTTT.

Of note for this clone: The junction shows a germline mismatch at one end, possibly a read error. This chain joins TRBV10-1 and TRBJ2-7, with TRBD1 as a possible D gene (5 bases). The CDR3 is 9 amino acids. The V gene's germline CDR1 is WNHNN and CDR2 SYGVQD (reference sequence). This CDR3 is CAKDSPSHF. The CDR3, as DNA: TGCGCAAAAGACAGCCCTTCCCACTTC.

The count of this clone is one. The genes are TRBV7-6 and TRBJ2-3; D gene uncertain. This CDR3 is 14 amino acids long. Looked up from germline, CDR1 is SGHVS and CDR2 is FNYEAQ. Trimming cost V 3 bases and J 6 bases, with 13 bases left between them. The CDR3 reads CASSFFGRLDTQYF. The CDR3 DNA follows: TGTGCCAGCAGCTTCTTCGGTCGGTTGGATACGCAGTATTTT.

This chain connects TRBV19 to TRBJ2-7; 7 nucleotides line up with TRBD2. CDR3 length: 14 amino acids. V lost 9 bases, J lost 7 bases, and 15 bases stayed unmatched. The germline gives CDR1 LNHDA, CDR2 SQIVND (reference sequence). The CDR3 DNA sequence: TGTGCCAGCAGCAATCTAGCGGCCCTCGGGGAGCAGTACTTC. Translation: CASSNLAALGEQYF. Looking up the rest from reference TRBV19 and TRBJ2-7 gives the full variable domain: DGGITQSPKYLFRKEGQNVTLSCEQNLNHDAMYWYRQDPGQGLRLIYYSQIVNDFQKGDIAEGYSVSREKKESFPLTVTSAQKNPTAFYLCASSNLAALGEQYFGPGTRLTVT.

The chain uses TRBV4-3 and TRBJ2-1; no clear D. V was trimmed by 3 bases and J by 6 bases, leaving 6 bases between them. The CDR3 is 12 residues long. CDR1 and CDR2 from the germline V gene are LGHNA and YSLEER. The CDR3 DNA reads TGCGCCAGCAGCCAGGACCCCAATGAGCAGTTCTTC. Encoded protein: CASSQDPNEQFF.

J is TRBJ2-5 and V is TRBV2; D gene ambiguous. The CDR3 consists of 14 residues. CDR1 SNHLY and CDR2 FYNNEI come from the germline V gene. V lost 7 bases and J 1 base, leaving 13 bases between the germline ends. CDR3 loop: CASKVVWGQETQYF. CDR3 DNA sequence: TGTGCCAGCAAGGTGGTTTGGGGCCAAGAGACCCAGTACTTC.

This clone was detected a few times. The V call is TRBV25-1, the J call TRBJ2-2; D uncertain. The CDR3 runs to 12 residues. The germline V gene encodes CDR1 MGHDK and CDR2 SYGVNS. Trimming stripped 8 bases from V and 6 bases from J, with 10 bases between. The CDR3 nucleotides read TGTGCCAGCTCCTGGTCGGCCGGGGAGCTGTTTTTT. Protein product: CASSWSAGELFF. Full variable domain (remainder filled in from reference TRBV25-1 and TRBJ2-2): EADIYQTPRYLVIGTGKKITLECSQTMGHDKMYWYQQDPGMELHLIHYSYGVNSTEKGDLSSESTVSRIRTEHFPLTLESARPSHTSQYLCASSWSAGELFFGEGSRLTVL.

The V and J genes are TRBV5-1 and TRBJ1-3; 11 bases match TRBD1. Germline CDR1 reads SGHRS; CDR2 reads YFSETQ. V lost 2 bases and J lost 2; bases outside the gene matches: 9. The CDR3 sequence is 18 residues long. The CDR3 DNA reads TGCGCCAGCAGCTTATTAGGTGGGACAGGGGGAGCTGGAAACACCATATATTTT. This translates into CASSLLGGTGGAGNTIYF.

The J gene is TRBJ1-2, the V gene TRBV7-2; no clear D. V lost 2 bases to trimming and J lost 3 bases, with 10 bases between them. The CDR3 covers 14 residues. Germline values: CDR1 SGHTA, CDR2 FQGNSA. CDR3 DNA: TGTGCCAGCAGCTTAAACAGAGCTTACTATGGCTACACCTTC. Encoded protein: CASSLNRAYYGYTF. The full variable domain, completed using reference TRBV7-2 and TRBJ1-2, is GAGVSQSPSNKVTEKGKDVELRCDPISGHTALYWYRQSLGQGLEFLIYFQGNSAPDKSGLPSDRFSAERTGGSVSTLTIQRTQQEDSAVYLCASSLNRAYYGYTFGSGTRLTVV.

The chain carries TRBV5-4 and TRBJ1-2; the match to TRBD1 covers 9 bases. CDR1 SGHNT and CDR2 YYREEE come from the germline V gene (reference sequence). Trimming at V came to 4 bases and at J to 8 bases, leaving 9 bases not matched to a gene. This CDR3 comprises 14 residues. The CDR3 coding sequence is TGTGCCAGCAGCAACCCGGACAGGGGACAAGGCTACACCTTC. Its translation is CASSNPDRGQGYTF.

To note about this clone: Germline is not matched at one junction end, which may reflect a read error. The V call is TRBV7-7, the J call TRBJ2-3; 10 nucleotides match TRBD2. CDR3 length equals 17 residues. Germline values: CDR1 SSHAT, CDR2 FNYEAQ (reference sequence). CDR3 amino acids: CASSLSSGLAATDTQYF. CDR3 nucleotide sequence: TGTGCTAGCAGCTTAAGTAGTGGACTAGCGGCCACAGATACGCAGTATTTT. Complete variable domain (other parts from reference TRBV7-7 and TRBJ2-3): GAGVSQSPRYKVTKRGQDVTLRCDPISSHATLYWYQQALGQGPEFLTYFNYEAQPDKSGLPSDRFSAERPEGSISTLTIQRTEQRDSAMYRCASSLSSGLAATDTQYFGPGTRLTVL.

The chain uses TRBV2 and TRBJ1-3; TRBD1 agrees at 7 bases. In germline, CDR1 is SNHLY, CDR2 FYNNEI. V lost 11 bases to trimming and J lost 0 bases; unmatched junction nucleotides: 7. The CDR3 runs 14 residues. The CDR3 loop reads CAGTGAFSGNTIYF. CDR3 in DNA: TGTGCCGGTACAGGGGCCTTCTCTGGAAACACCATATATTTT.

The chain joins TRBV1 to TRBJ2-4; TRBD1 is the table's D call, not checked against the DNA. TRBV1 is a pseudogene segment. The CDR3 consists of 15 residues. The CDR3 is CTSSRFRDRPVQRYF. The CDR3 DNA sequence: TGCACCAGCAGCCGGTTCAGGGACAGGCCAGTACAACGGTACTTC.

The chain links TRBV5-4 to TRBJ1-6; 7 positions agree with TRBD1. The length of the CDR3 is 15 residues. Germline values: CDR1 SGHNT, CDR2 YYREEE (reference sequence). V was pared by 4 bases and J by 10 bases, with 11 bases of the junction left unmatched. The CDR3 protein is CASSPQTGLTSPLHF. The CDR3 region has the DNA TGTGCCAGCAGCCCTCAGACAGGGTTAACGTCACCCCTCCACTTT. Looking up the rest from reference TRBV5-4 and TRBJ1-6 gives the full variable domain: ETGVTQSPTHLIKTRGQQVTLRCSSQSGHNTVSWYQQALGQGPQFIFQYYREEENGRGNFPPRFSGLQFPNYSSELNVNALELDDSALYLCASSPQTGLTSPLHFGNGTRLTVT.

The gene calls are TRBV6-6 and TRBJ2-7, with 7 bases lining up with TRBD1. Per the germline V gene, CDR1 is MNHNY and CDR2 is SVGAGI (reference sequence). V dropped 3 bases and J dropped 5; count of bases not matched to a gene: 4. The CDR3 has 13 amino acids. The CDR3 coding sequence is TGTGCCAGCAGTTATACGACAGGGCACGAGCAGTACTTC. Protein: CASSYTTGHEQYF.

V gene TRBV19 combines with J gene TRBJ2-2; 7 nucleotides match TRBD2. From germline, CDR1 is LNHDA and CDR2 SQIVND (reference sequence). The CDR3 consists of 16 residues. Trimming at V came to 5 bases and at J to 6 bases, leaving 12 bases not matched to a gene. The CDR3 spells CASSVPAGLAAGELFF. The CDR3 DNA is TGTGCCAGTAGTGTTCCTGCGGGGCTAGCGGCCGGGGAGCTGTTTTTT.

CDR3 sequence (DNA): TGTGCCAGCAGTGTGCCATGGGGGGGGTCTAACTATGGCTACACCTTC. Residues: CASSVPWGGSNYGYTF. The gene calls are TRBV6-1 and TRBJ1-2, with TRBD1 as a possible D gene (5 bases). Germline CDR1 MNHNS, CDR2 SASEGT. Trimming cost V 4 bases and J 0 bases, with 15 bases left between them. This CDR3 contains 16 residues.

The count of this clone is one. The CDR3 loop is CATKEGLNPYNEQFF. CDR3 bases: TGTGCCACCAAGGAGGGACTAAACCCCTACAATGAGCAGTTCTTC. This chain connects TRBV15 to TRBJ2-1, with TRBD2 matching over 7 bases. The CDR3 is made up of 15 amino acids. The V segment lost 7 bases and the J segment 2 bases; nucleotides outside the gene matches: 8. Germline V lookup: CDR1 LNHNV, CDR2 YYDKDF (reference sequence). The variable domain in full, completed from reference TRBV15 and TRBJ2-1, reads DAMVIQNPRYQVTQFGKPVTLSCSQTLNHNVMYWYQQKSSQAPKLLFHYYDKDFNNEADTPDNFQSRRPNTSFCFLDIRSPGLGDTAMYLCATKEGLNPYNEQFFGPGTRLTVL.

The V and J genes are TRBV6-4 and TRBJ2-3; D gene unclear. Trimming left V 4 bases short and J 0 bases short, with 11 bases between. CDR1 is MRHNA, CDR2 SNTAGT, per germline. CDR3 size: 15 residues. The CDR3 DNA follows: TGTGCCAGCAGTGCAGTAGTAACAAGCACAGATACGCAGTATTTT. It encodes CASSAVVTSTDTQYF.

This clone has a handful of counts. Other DNA sequences within the sample encode an identical CDR3. The rearrangement joins TRBV27 to TRBJ2-2; 8 bases are a match to TRBD2. The V segment lost 1 base and the J segment 5 bases; nucleotides outside the gene matches: 6. The CDR3 is 16 residues long. CDR1 and CDR2 from the germline V gene are MNHEY and SMNVEV (reference sequence). The DNA of the CDR3 is TGTGCCAGCAGTTTATGGTTGGTAGCGGGGACCGGGGAGCTGTTTTTT. The encoded protein is CASSLWLVAGTGELFF.